The clone carrying this TCR beta chain was detected ten times or more. Its antigen is not identified. These data come from a study of T cells in Graves' hyperthyroidism and ophthalmopathy. Background on the study: Pretreatment peripheral blood was obtained at initial diagnosis.

Study-level findings and limits: The model predicted ophthalmopathy a median roughly six months before onset.

Template material for amplifying TCR beta CDR3 regions consisted of RNA transcripts. TCR CDR3 regions were first amplified by RT-PCR with HTBI primers. In TCRdb, the multiplex PCR reads were re-called with MiXCR into one record per CDR3 protein. The sample contains around 99,000 distinct CDR3 sequences, 15% to 20% of which appear only once. Between the trimmed V and J ends, which lost 0 bases and 1 base, there was a span of 10 bases. Per germline, CDR1 SGHRS and CDR2 YFSETQ. The CDR3 has 16 residues. No ophthalmopathy progression within 18 months constituted stable Graves' hyperthyroidism. Exclusions: uncontrolled infection, other autoimmune disease, pregnancy, lactation.

This chain connects TRBV5-1 to TRBJ2-2; D is possibly TRBD1 (5 bases). This receptor was obtained from a woman aged 50 to 60 with Graves' hyperthyroidism. Sequenced material: blood. The CDR3 loop reads CASSLGGRKNTGELFF. Here the CDR3 DNA reads TGCGCCAGCAGCTTGGGGGGCAGGAAGAACACCGGGGAGCTGTTTTTT.